The rows below give T cell receptor beta chains drawn from one sample of a study of early T cells in non-severe SARS-CoV-2 infection. TCRdb redid the calling of the 5' RACE reads with MiXCR, one entry per CDR3 protein. This sample carries under 100,000 distinct CDR3 sequences, around 10% of them seen once, and the ten largest clones take 4.5% to 5.5%. The specimen was whole blood. These TCRs come from an adult who was a healthcare worker with PCR-confirmed SARS-CoV-2 infection or an uninfected control (not recorded which). CDR3s include the opening cysteine and the closing phenylalanine or tryptophan. D genes are given only for firm matches. Some rows have no size entry. The others give once, few or many, or a class for an expanded clone.

v_gene: TRBV28; j_gene: TRBJ2-3; d_gene: TRBD2; abundance: NA; CDR3nt: TGTGCCAGCAGTCCTCGTCCGGGGGGTGTGAGGGCAGATACGCAGTATTTT; CDR3aa: CASSPRPGGVRADTQYF
v_gene: TRBV5-1; j_gene: TRBJ2-5; d_gene: NA; abundance: few; CDR3nt: TGCGCCAGCAAAGAGCTTATCCAAGAGACCCAGTACTTC; CDR3aa: CASKELIQETQYF
v_gene: TRBV19; j_gene: TRBJ1-5; d_gene: NA; abundance: few; CDR3nt: TGTGCCAGCGCTGGCCAATCGCAGCCCCAGCATTTT; CDR3aa: CASAGQSQPQHF
v_gene: TRBV2; j_gene: TRBJ2-2; d_gene: TRBD2; abundance: once; CDR3nt: TGTGCCAGCAGCGCCTGGACTAGCGAGGTCGGGGAGCTGTTTTTT; CDR3aa: CASSAWTSEVGELFF
v_gene: TRBV7-3; j_gene: TRBJ1-2; d_gene: NA; abundance: NA; CDR3nt: TGTGCCAGCAGCTTTAACAGGGCAGAGGGCTACACCTTC; CDR3aa: CASSFNRAEGYTF
v_gene: TRBV2; j_gene: TRBJ2-2; d_gene: NA; abundance: few; CDR3nt: TGTGCCACAGAGTTGGGGGCCGGGGAGCTGTTTTTT; CDR3aa: CATELGAGELFF
v_gene: TRBV29-1; j_gene: TRBJ2-1; d_gene: NA; abundance: many; CDR3nt: TGCAGCGTGAAGACTCTTTACAATGAGCAGTTCTTC; CDR3aa: CSVKTLYNEQFF
v_gene: TRBV20-1; j_gene: TRBJ2-4; d_gene: NA; abundance: NA; CDR3nt: TGCAGTGCTAGAGACCCCCCAGGGTTAGGAACCAAAAACATTCAGTACTTC; CDR3aa: CSARDPPGLGTKNIQYF
v_gene: TRBV3-1; j_gene: TRBJ1-1; d_gene: NA; abundance: many; CDR3nt: TGTGCCAGCAGCCAAGTTGGGGGTCTGAACACTGAAGCTTTCTTT; CDR3aa: CASSQVGGLNTEAFF
v_gene: TRBV30; j_gene: TRBJ1-4; d_gene: TRBD1; abundance: NA; CDR3nt: TGTGCCTGGAGTCGGACAGGGTTTCAAGAAAAACTGTTTTTT; CDR3aa: CAWSRTGFQEKLFF
v_gene: TRBV7-9; j_gene: TRBJ1-2; d_gene: NA; abundance: few; CDR3nt: TGTGCCAGCAGCCCGAGACAGGCCGCTAGGAATGGCTACACCTTC; CDR3aa: CASSPRQAARNGYTF
v_gene: TRBV11-2; j_gene: TRBJ2-3; d_gene: NA; abundance: NA; CDR3nt: TGTGCCAGCAGCTTTGAAACAGATACGCAGTATTTT; CDR3aa: CASSFETDTQYF
v_gene: TRBV13; j_gene: TRBJ2-4; d_gene: TRBD2; abundance: many; CDR3nt: TGTGCCAGCAGCTTACTAGCGGGGGTGAAAAACATTCAGTACTTC; CDR3aa: CASSLLAGVKNIQYF
v_gene: TRBV18; j_gene: TRBJ1-2; d_gene: TRBD1; abundance: few; CDR3nt: TGTGCCAGCTCCCCGGGACAGGCAGTCGGATATGGCTACACCTTC; CDR3aa: CASSPGQAVGYGYTF
v_gene: TRBV19; j_gene: TRBJ1-2; d_gene: NA; abundance: many; CDR3nt: TGTGCCAGTACTTATAATAGGGCGGACTATGGCTACACCTTC; CDR3aa: CASTYNRADYGYTF
v_gene: TRBV19; j_gene: TRBJ1-6; d_gene: NA; abundance: NA; CDR3nt: TGTGCCAGTAGTGGACAGCGGAGCTCCTATAATTCACCCCTCCACTTT; CDR3aa: CASSGQRSSYNSPLHF
v_gene: TRBV27; j_gene: TRBJ2-5; d_gene: NA; abundance: many; CDR3nt: TGTGCCAGCAGTTTCCGGGGGGAGACCCAGTACTTC; CDR3aa: CASSFRGETQYF
v_gene: TRBV12-3/TRBV12-4; j_gene: TRBJ1-6; d_gene: NA; abundance: few; CDR3nt: TGTGCCAGCAGTTTAATAGGGGCGAGAGATTCACCCCTCCACTTT; CDR3aa: CASSLIGARDSPLHF
v_gene: TRBV30; j_gene: TRBJ1-4; d_gene: TRBD1; abundance: NA; CDR3nt: TGTGCCTGGAGTGCTACCCGGGACAGGGGACTCGAAAAACTGTTTTTT; CDR3aa: CAWSATRDRGLEKLFF
v_gene: TRBV12-3/TRBV12-4; j_gene: TRBJ2-1; d_gene: NA; abundance: few; CDR3nt: TGTGCCAGCAGTTTGGGCGGGCGGAATGAGCAGTTCTTC; CDR3aa: CASSLGGRNEQFF
v_gene: TRBV7-2; j_gene: TRBJ2-7; d_gene: TRBD1; abundance: many; CDR3nt: TGTGCCAGCAGCTTAACATGGGACAGGGGCTACGAGCAGTACTTC; CDR3aa: CASSLTWDRGYEQYF
v_gene: TRBV2; j_gene: TRBJ1-1; d_gene: NA; abundance: NA; CDR3nt: TGTGCCAGCACTCGGACAGCGTCGAACACTGAAGCTTTCTTT; CDR3aa: CASTRTASNTEAFF
v_gene: TRBV6-5; j_gene: TRBJ2-5; d_gene: NA; abundance: few; CDR3nt: TGTGCCAGCAGACACCGGGGGGAGACCCAGTACTTC; CDR3aa: CASRHRGETQYF
v_gene: TRBV20-1; j_gene: TRBJ2-7; d_gene: TRBD2; abundance: NA; CDR3nt: TGCAGTGCCCCTAATAGCGGGTCCCACTCCTACGAGCAGTACTTC; CDR3aa: CSAPNSGSHSYEQYF
v_gene: TRBV18; j_gene: TRBJ2-7; d_gene: TRBD1; abundance: many; CDR3nt: TGTGCCAGCTCACCACGGACAGGGAGCGAGCAGTACTTC; CDR3aa: CASSPRTGSEQYF
v_gene: TRBV7-9; j_gene: TRBJ1-2; d_gene: NA; abundance: many; CDR3nt: TGTGCCAGTACCCACAGGGCTGGCTACACCTTC; CDR3aa: CASTHRAGYTF
v_gene: TRBV5-1; j_gene: TRBJ1-6; d_gene: TRBD1; abundance: NA; CDR3nt: TGCGCCAGCAGCTCACAGGGGAGCCATAATTCACCCCTCCACTTT; CDR3aa: CASSSQGSHNSPLHF
v_gene: TRBV5-1; j_gene: TRBJ2-5; d_gene: NA; abundance: few; CDR3nt: TGCGCCAGCAGCTTGCCCAATCCCCAAGAGACCCAGTACTTC; CDR3aa: CASSLPNPQETQYF
v_gene: TRBV11-2; j_gene: TRBJ1-6; d_gene: TRBD1; abundance: many; CDR3nt: TGTGCCAGCAGCTCCGGACAGGGGGCGAGAAATTCACCCCTCCACTTT; CDR3aa: CASSSGQGARNSPLHF
v_gene: TRBV29-1; j_gene: TRBJ2-4; d_gene: NA; abundance: NA; CDR3nt: TGCAGCGTTGTGGCAGTCTCCAAAAACATTCAGTACTTC; CDR3aa: CSVVAVSKNIQYF
v_gene: TRBV20-1; j_gene: TRBJ2-7; d_gene: TRBD2; abundance: NA; CDR3nt: TGCAGTGCTAGACAGAGCGGGAGAAGGGCCTCCGAGCAGTACTTC; CDR3aa: CSARQSGRRASEQYF
v_gene: TRBV5-5; j_gene: TRBJ1-2; d_gene: NA; abundance: many; CDR3nt: TGTGCCAGCAGCTTGAGACGAGACTATGGCTACACCTTC; CDR3aa: CASSLRRDYGYTF
v_gene: TRBV5-1; j_gene: TRBJ1-2; d_gene: NA; abundance: NA; CDR3nt: TGCGCCAGCAGCTTGGACGCGGCAGCCGCCTACTATGGCTACACCTTC; CDR3aa: CASSLDAAAAYYGYTF
v_gene: TRBV7-9; j_gene: TRBJ2-5; d_gene: TRBD2; abundance: NA; CDR3nt: TGTGCCAGCAGTTACCTAGCGGGACCGGGAGAGACCCAGTACTTC; CDR3aa: CASSYLAGPGETQYF
v_gene: TRBV2; j_gene: TRBJ1-2; d_gene: NA; abundance: few; CDR3nt: TGTGCCAGCAGTGAAGGGCGGACGGCCTATGGCTACACCTTC; CDR3aa: CASSEGRTAYGYTF
v_gene: TRBV14; j_gene: TRBJ1-3; d_gene: NA; abundance: NA; CDR3nt: TGTGCCAGCAGCCAAGTGGCGGGAGGAAACACCATATATTTT; CDR3aa: CASSQVAGGNTIYF
v_gene: TRBV7-2; j_gene: TRBJ2-1; d_gene: NA; abundance: NA; CDR3nt: TGTGCCAGCAGCTTACCTCAGTCGAGCTCCTACAATGAGCAGTTCTTC; CDR3aa: CASSLPQSSSYNEQFF
v_gene: TRBV6-1; j_gene: TRBJ2-4; d_gene: NA; abundance: NA; CDR3nt: TGTGCCAGCAGTTGGGGGCTATTAGCCAAAAACATTCAGTACTTC; CDR3aa: CASSWGLLAKNIQYF
v_gene: TRBV15; j_gene: TRBJ2-5; d_gene: TRBD1; abundance: many; CDR3nt: TGTGCCACCAGCAGGGTTCCAGGGGGAGAGACCCAGTACTTC; CDR3aa: CATSRVPGGETQYF
v_gene: TRBV5-5; j_gene: TRBJ1-2; d_gene: NA; abundance: many; CDR3nt: TGTGCCAGCAGCCCCCGGACAGAGAGGGATGGCTACACCTTC; CDR3aa: CASSPRTERDGYTF
v_gene: TRBV5-1; j_gene: TRBJ2-2; d_gene: TRBD2; abundance: NA; CDR3nt: TGCGCCAGCAGCTTACTAGCGGGGGGCCCCGGGGAGCTGTTTTTT; CDR3aa: CASSLLAGGPGELFF
v_gene: TRBV29-1; j_gene: TRBJ2-6; d_gene: TRBD1; abundance: few; CDR3nt: TGCAGCGTCTGGACAGGGGCAATCTCTGGGGCCAACGTCCTGACTTTC; CDR3aa: CSVWTGAISGANVLTF
v_gene: TRBV18; j_gene: TRBJ2-7; d_gene: TRBD2; abundance: NA; CDR3nt: TGTGCCAGCTCACCCCCCGGGGGGAGCTCCTACGAGCAGTACTTC; CDR3aa: CASSPPGGSSYEQYF
v_gene: TRBV27; j_gene: TRBJ1-5; d_gene: NA; abundance: many; CDR3nt: TGTGCCAGCAGTTTGGGCAGGAATAGCAATCAGCCCCAGCATTTT; CDR3aa: CASSLGRNSNQPQHF
v_gene: TRBV4-1; j_gene: TRBJ1-4; d_gene: TRBD1; abundance: NA; CDR3nt: TGCGCCAGCAGCCAATCGGACAGGGGGCAGTTTAATGAAAAACTGTTTTTT; CDR3aa: CASSQSDRGQFNEKLFF
v_gene: TRBV2; j_gene: TRBJ2-3; d_gene: NA; abundance: NA; CDR3nt: TGTGCCAGCAGTGAAGCGGTCTCTGGCACAGATACGCAGTATTTT; CDR3aa: CASSEAVSGTDTQYF